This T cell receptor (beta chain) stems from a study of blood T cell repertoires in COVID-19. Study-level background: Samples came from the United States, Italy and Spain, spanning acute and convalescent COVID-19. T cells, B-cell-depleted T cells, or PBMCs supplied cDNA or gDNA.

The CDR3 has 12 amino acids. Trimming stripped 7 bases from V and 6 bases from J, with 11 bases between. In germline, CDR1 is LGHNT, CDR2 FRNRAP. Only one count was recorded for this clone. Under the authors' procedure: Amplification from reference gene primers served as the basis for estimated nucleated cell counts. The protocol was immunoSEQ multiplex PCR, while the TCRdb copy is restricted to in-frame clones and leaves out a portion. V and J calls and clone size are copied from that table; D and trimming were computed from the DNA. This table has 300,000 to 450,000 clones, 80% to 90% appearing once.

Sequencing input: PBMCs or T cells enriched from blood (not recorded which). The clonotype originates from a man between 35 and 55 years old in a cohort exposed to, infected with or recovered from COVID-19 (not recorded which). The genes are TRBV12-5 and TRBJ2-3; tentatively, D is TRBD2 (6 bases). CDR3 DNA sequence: TGTGCTAGTGCGGGAGTATCCGATACGCAGTATTTT. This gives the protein CASAGVSDTQYF. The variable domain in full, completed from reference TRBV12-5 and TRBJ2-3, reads DARVTQTPRHKVTEMGQEVTMRCQPILGHNTVFWYRQTMMQGLELLAYFRNRAPLDDSGMPKDRFSAEMPDATLATLKIQPSEPRDSAVYFCASAGVSDTQYFGPGTRLTVL.